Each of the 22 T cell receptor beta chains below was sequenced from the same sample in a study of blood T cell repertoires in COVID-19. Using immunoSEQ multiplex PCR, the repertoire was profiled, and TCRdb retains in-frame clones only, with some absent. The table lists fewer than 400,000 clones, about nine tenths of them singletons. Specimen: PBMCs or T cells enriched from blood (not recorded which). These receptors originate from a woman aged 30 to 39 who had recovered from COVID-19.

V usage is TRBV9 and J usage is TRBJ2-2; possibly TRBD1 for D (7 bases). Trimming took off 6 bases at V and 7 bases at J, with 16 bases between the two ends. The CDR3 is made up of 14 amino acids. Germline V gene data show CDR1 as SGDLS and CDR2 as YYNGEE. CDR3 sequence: CASTYQGGSGELFF. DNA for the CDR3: TGTGCCAGCACATATCAGGGGGGCAGCGGGGAGCTGTTTTTT.

CDR3 sequence (DNA): TGTGCCAGCAGTTATAACACTGGAAACACCATATATTTT. This sequence encodes CASSYNTGNTIYF. The chain employs TRBV6-2 or TRBV6-3 and TRBJ1-3, with unresolved D. The CDR3 spans 13 residues. V lost 3 bases and J lost 2, with 5 bases in between. The germline V gene has CDR1 MNHEY and CDR2 SVGEGT.

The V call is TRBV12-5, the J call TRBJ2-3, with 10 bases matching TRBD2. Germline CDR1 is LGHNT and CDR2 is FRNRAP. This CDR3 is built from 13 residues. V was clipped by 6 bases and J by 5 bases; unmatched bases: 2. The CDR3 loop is CASGLAGGDTQYF. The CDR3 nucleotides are TGTGCTAGTGGGTTAGCGGGAGGAGATACGCAGTATTTT. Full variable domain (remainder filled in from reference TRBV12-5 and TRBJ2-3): DARVTQTPRHKVTEMGQEVTMRCQPILGHNTVFWYRQTMMQGLELLAYFRNRAPLDDSGMPKDRFSAEMPDATLATLKIQPSEPRDSAVYFCASGLAGGDTQYFGPGTRLTVL.

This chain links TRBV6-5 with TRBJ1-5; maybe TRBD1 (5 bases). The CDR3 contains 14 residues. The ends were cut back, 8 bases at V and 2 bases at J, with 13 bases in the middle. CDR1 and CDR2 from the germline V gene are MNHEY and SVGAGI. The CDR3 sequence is CASGTQYGNQPQHF. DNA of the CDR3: TGTGCCAGCGGGACTCAGTATGGCAATCAGCCCCAGCATTTT.

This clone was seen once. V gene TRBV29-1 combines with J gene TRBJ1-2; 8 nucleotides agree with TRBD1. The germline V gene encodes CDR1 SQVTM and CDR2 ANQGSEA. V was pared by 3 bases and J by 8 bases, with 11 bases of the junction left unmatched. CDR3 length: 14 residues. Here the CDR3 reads CSVEDPGTGGGYTF. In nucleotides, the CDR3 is TGCAGCGTTGAGGACCCAGGGACAGGCGGGGGCTACACCTTC.

Written as DNA, the CDR3 is TGTGCCAGCAGAGCTAACAGGGTGGGGGATCAGCCCCAGCATTTT. It codes for CASRANRVGDQPQHF. This chain uses TRBV27 with TRBJ1-5; D might be TRBD1 (6 bases). The germline CDR1 and CDR2 sequences are MNHEY and SMNVEV (reference sequence). The V gene lost 6 bases and the J gene lost 5 bases, with 17 bases spanning the gap. The CDR3 sequence is 15 residues long.

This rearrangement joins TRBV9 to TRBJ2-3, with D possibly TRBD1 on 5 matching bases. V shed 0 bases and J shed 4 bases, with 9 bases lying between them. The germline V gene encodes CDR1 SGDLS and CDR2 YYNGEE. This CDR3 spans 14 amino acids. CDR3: CASSVGGTADTQYF. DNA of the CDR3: TGTGCCAGCAGCGTAGGGGGCACGGCAGATACGCAGTATTTT.

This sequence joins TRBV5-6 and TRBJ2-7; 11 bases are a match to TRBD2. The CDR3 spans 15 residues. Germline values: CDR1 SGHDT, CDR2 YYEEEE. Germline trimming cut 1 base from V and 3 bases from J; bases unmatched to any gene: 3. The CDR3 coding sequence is TGTGCCAGCAGCTTGCCAACTAGCGGGGGCTACGAGCAGTACTTC. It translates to CASSLPTSGGYEQYF.

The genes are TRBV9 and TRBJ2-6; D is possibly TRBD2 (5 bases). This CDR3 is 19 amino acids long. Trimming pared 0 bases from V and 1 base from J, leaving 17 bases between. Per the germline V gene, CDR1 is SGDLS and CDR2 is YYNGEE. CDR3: CASSVGRFGERSGANVLTF. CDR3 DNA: TGTGCCAGCAGCGTAGGGAGGTTTGGCGAACGGTCTGGGGCCAACGTCCTGACTTTC. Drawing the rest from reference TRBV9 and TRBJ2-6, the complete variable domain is DSGVTQTPKHLITATGQRVTLRCSPRSGDLSVYWYQQSLDQGLQFLIQYYNGEERAKGNILERFSAQQFPDLHSELNLSSLELGDSALYFCASSVGRFGERSGANVLTFGAGSRLTVL.

CDR3: CASSGQVGNTEAFF. CDR3 in DNA: TGTGCCAGCAGTGGACAGGTAGGGAACACTGAAGCTTTCTTT. The chain combines TRBV2 with TRBJ1-1; tentatively, D is TRBD1 (6 bases). The V gene lost 4 bases and the J gene lost 1 base, with 10 bases spanning the gap. Germline CDR1 is SNHLY and CDR2 is FYNNEI. This CDR3 has 14 amino acids.

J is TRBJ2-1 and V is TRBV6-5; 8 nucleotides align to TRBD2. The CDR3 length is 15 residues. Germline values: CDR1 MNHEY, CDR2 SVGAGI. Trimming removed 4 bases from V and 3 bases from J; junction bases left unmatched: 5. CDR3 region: CASSSGGVHYNEQFF. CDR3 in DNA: TGTGCCAGCAGTTCCGGGGGGGTTCACTACAATGAGCAGTTCTTC.

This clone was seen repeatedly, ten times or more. The CDR3 region has the DNA TGCGCCAGCAGCCCGGAAGGGGGGGGGATCTACGAGCAGTACTTC. Residues: CASSPEGGGIYEQYF. V is TRBV5-1 and J is TRBJ2-7; D is possibly TRBD2 (7 bases). Looked up from germline, CDR1 is SGHRS and CDR2 is YFSETQ. V lost 4 bases and J 3 bases, leaving 17 bases between the germline ends. There are 15 residues in the CDR3.

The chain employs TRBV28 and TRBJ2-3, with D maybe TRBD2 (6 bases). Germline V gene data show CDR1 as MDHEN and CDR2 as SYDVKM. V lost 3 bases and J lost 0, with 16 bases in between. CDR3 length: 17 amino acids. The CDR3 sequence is CASSFPIAATSTDTQYF. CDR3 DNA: TGTGCCAGCAGTTTCCCCATAGCGGCAACTAGCACAGATACGCAGTATTTT. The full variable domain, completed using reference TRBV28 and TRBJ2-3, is DVKVTQSSRYLVKRTGEKVFLECVQDMDHENMFWYRQDPGLGLRLIYFSYDVKMKEKGDIPEGYSVSREKKERFSLILESASTNQTSMYLCASSFPIAATSTDTQYFGPGTRLTVL.

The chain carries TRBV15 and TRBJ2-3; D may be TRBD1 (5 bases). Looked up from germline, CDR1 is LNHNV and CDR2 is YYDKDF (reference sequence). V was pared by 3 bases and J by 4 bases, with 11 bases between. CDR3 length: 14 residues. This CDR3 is CATSRPGWADTQYF. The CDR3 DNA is TGTGCCACCAGCAGGCCAGGGTGGGCAGATACGCAGTATTTT. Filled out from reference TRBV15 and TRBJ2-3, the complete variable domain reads DAMVIQNPRYQVTQFGKPVTLSCSQTLNHNVMYWYQQKSSQAPKLLFHYYDKDFNNEADTPDNFQSRRPNTSFCFLDIRSPGLGDTAMYLCATSRPGWADTQYFGPGTRLTVL.

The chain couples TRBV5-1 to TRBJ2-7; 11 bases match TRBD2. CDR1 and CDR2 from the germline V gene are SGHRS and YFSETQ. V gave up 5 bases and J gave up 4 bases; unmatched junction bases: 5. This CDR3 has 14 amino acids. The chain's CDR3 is CASSGTSGLYEQYF. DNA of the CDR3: TGCGCCAGCAGTGGGACTAGCGGTTTATACGAGCAGTACTTC.

In DNA, the CDR3 is TGTGCCAGCAGTGTGAAAAGGGGCAGAAACAACTATGGCTACACCTTC. Its translation is CASSVKRGRNNYGYTF. The gene calls are TRBV2 and TRBJ1-2; weak D call: TRBD1 (5 bases). The CDR3 is 16 amino acids. CDR1 SNHLY and CDR2 FYNNEI come from the germline V gene. The V gene lost 4 bases and the J gene lost 2 bases, with 17 bases spanning the gap.

CDR3 in amino acids: CASSAHRGHEQFF. CDR3 sequence (DNA): TGTGCCAGCAGTGCCCACAGGGGTCATGAGCAGTTCTTC. This chain links TRBV27 with TRBJ2-1; 7 positions match TRBD1. This CDR3 contains 13 residues. V gave up 5 bases and J gave up 8 bases; unmatched junction bases: 6. Looked up from germline, CDR1 is MNHEY and CDR2 is SMNVEV (reference sequence).

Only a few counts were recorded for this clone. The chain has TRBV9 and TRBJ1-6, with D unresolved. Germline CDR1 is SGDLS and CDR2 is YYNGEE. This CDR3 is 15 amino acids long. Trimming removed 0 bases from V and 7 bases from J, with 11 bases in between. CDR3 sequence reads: CASSVGTGTNSPLHF. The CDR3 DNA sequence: TGTGCCAGCAGCGTAGGCACGGGAACGAATTCACCCCTCCACTTT.

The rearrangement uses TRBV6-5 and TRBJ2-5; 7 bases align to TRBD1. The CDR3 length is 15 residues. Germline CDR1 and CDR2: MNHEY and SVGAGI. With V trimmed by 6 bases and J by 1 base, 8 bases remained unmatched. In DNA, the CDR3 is TGTGCCAGCAGCAAAAACAGGGGTGGCCAAGAGACCCAGTACTTC. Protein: CASSKNRGGQETQYF.

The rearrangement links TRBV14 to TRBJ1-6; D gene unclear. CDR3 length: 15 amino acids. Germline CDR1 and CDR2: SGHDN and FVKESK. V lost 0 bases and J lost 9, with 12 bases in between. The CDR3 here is CASSQDWEDSSPLHF. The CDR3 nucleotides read TGTGCCAGCAGCCAAGATTGGGAGGATAGTTCACCCCTCCACTTT.

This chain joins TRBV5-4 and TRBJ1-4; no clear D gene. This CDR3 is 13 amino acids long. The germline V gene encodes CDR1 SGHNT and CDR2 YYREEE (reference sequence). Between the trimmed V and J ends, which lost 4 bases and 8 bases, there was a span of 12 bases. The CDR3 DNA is TGTGCCAGCAGCCCGGAGGTACAGGAAAAACTGTTTTTT. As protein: CASSPEVQEKLFF.

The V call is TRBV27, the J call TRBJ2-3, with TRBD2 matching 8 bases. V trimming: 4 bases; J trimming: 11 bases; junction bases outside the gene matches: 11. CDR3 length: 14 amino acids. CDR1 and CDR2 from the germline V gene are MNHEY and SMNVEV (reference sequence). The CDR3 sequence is CASSSGRPGLGQYF. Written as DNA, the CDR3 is TGTGCCAGCAGTTCTGGGAGACCGGGACTAGGGCAGTATTTT.